The 18 T cell receptor beta chains below come from one sample, sequenced in a study of human T cells and chemical hapten exposure. Stated time point: pre-sensitization, week 0. The treatment denotes: therapeutic diphenylcyclopropenone sensitization with weekly scalp DPC. TCRdb ran MiXCR on the RACE reads and lists one entry per CDR3 protein. The data show some 200,000 distinct CDR3 sequences, with roughly 30% seen just once and less than 3% held by the top ten. The material was whole blood, obtained in connection with sensitization to the hapten diphenylcyclopropenone (DPC). The source is a woman aged 25 to 39 with alopecia areata. Some clones in this sample may be carry-over from other donors' samples.

This clonotype was counted between two and nine times. V gene TRBV29-1 combines with J gene TRBJ1-3; D call uncertain. Germline V CDR1 and CDR2: SQVTM, ANQGSEA. The V gene lost 6 bases and the J gene lost 0 bases, with 9 bases spanning the gap. This CDR3 has 13 residues. Written as DNA, the CDR3 is TGCAGCGTGGTAGAGAGCTCTGGAAACACCATATATTTT. Its protein product is CSVVESSGNTIYF. Looking up the rest from reference TRBV29-1 and TRBJ1-3 gives the full variable domain: SAVISQKPSRDICQRGTSLTIQCQVDSQVTMMFWYRQQPGQSLTLIATANQGSEATYESGFVIDKFPISRPNLTFSTLTVSNMSPEDSSIYLCSVVESSGNTIYFGEGSWLTVV.

The rearrangement joins TRBV4-3 to TRBJ1-5, with D unclear. V lost 1 base, J lost 5 bases, and 15 bases lay in between. There are 16 residues in the CDR3. Germline V gene lookup returns CDR1 LGHNA and CDR2 YSLEER. The CDR3: CASSQAYSRFDQPQHF. In DNA, the CDR3 is TGCGCCAGCAGCCAAGCCTATTCCCGGTTCGATCAGCCCCAGCATTTT.

The chain uses TRBV29-1 and TRBJ2-3; D gene unclear. The CDR3 is made up of 13 amino acids. V shed 5 bases and J shed 4 bases, with 13 bases lying between them. Germline assignment: CDR1 SQVTM and CDR2 ANQGSEA. The CDR3 spells CSVSTLMADTQYF. The DNA for the CDR3 is TGCAGCGTTTCCACGTTGATGGCAGATACGCAGTATTTT.

CDR3 in DNA: TGTGCCAGCAGCTTAAGGGGGGATCGCGGCTACACCTTC. Translating it yields CASSLRGDRGYTF. The chain employs TRBV11-2 and TRBJ1-2, with D perhaps TRBD1 (6 bases). CDR1 and CDR2 (germline): SGHAT, FQNNGV. Trimming left V 2 bases short and J 8 bases short, with 12 bases between. CDR3 size: 13 residues.

This clonotype was seen a handful of times. V gene TRBV6-6 combines with J gene TRBJ2-5; no clear D. V was trimmed by 0 bases and J by 1 base, leaving 0 bases between them. Germline V gene data show CDR1 as MNHNY and CDR2 as SVGAGI (reference sequence). This CDR3 is built from 12 residues. CDR3 nucleotides: TGTGCCAGCAGTTACTCCCAAGAGACCCAGTACTTC. It codes for CASSYSQETQYF.

This clonotype was seen a handful of times. The chain carries TRBV29-1 and TRBJ2-1, with 9 bases identical to TRBD2. After removal of 6 bases from V and 6 bases from J, the junction contained 6 bases not matched to a gene. The germline V gene has CDR1 SQVTM and CDR2 ANQGSEA. This CDR3 is built from 13 residues. The CDR3 loop is CSVRGGLSNEQFF. DNA for the CDR3: TGCAGCGTGCGGGGGGGCCTTAGCAATGAGCAGTTCTTC.

This chain links TRBV7-3 with TRBJ2-2; no definite D call. CDR3 size: 13 residues. V lost 6 bases and J 6 bases, leaving 11 bases between the germline ends. Germline loops: CDR1 SGHTA, CDR2 FQGTGA. The CDR3 sequence is CASRPSQAGELFF. In DNA form, the CDR3 reads TGTGCCAGCAGGCCCAGTCAGGCCGGGGAGCTGTTTTTT. The full variable domain, rest sourced from reference TRBV7-3 and TRBJ2-2, is GAGVSQTPSNKVTEKGKYVELRCDPISGHTALYWYRQSLGQGPEFLIYFQGTGAADDSGLPNDRFFAVRPEGSVSTLKIQRTERGDSAVYLCASRPSQAGELFFGEGSRLTVL.

The chain recombines TRBV5-1 with TRBJ2-3; tentative D call: TRBD2 (5 bases). The V gene lost 2 bases and the J gene lost 4 bases, with 14 bases spanning the gap. The CDR3 spans 15 residues. Per germline, CDR1 SGHRS and CDR2 YFSETQ. The CDR3 DNA is TGCGCCAGCAGCTTAAGAGGGATGAATCCAGATACGCAGTATTTT. This translates into CASSLRGMNPDTQYF.

This clonotype was detected only a few times. The chain employs TRBV7-2 and TRBJ2-3, with D perhaps matching TRBD1 (6 bases). The length of the CDR3 is 16 residues. Trimming left V 5 bases short and J 2 bases short, with 17 bases between. Germline V gene sequence: CDR1 SGHTA, CDR2 FQGNSA. CDR3 sequence (DNA): TGTGCCAGCAGCCCCACAGGGCAGGTCATCACAGATACGCAGTATTTT. Its translation is CASSPTGQVITDTQYF.

This clonotype was found a few times. A junction boundary mismatches the germline segment, possibly from a read error. The V gene is TRBV4-3, the J gene TRBJ2-2, with 8 bases aligning to TRBD1. Germline values: CDR1 LGHNA, CDR2 YSLEER. The CDR3 runs to 16 residues. The CDR3 spells CASSQRTGTNAGELFF. CDR3 DNA sequence: TGCGCCAGCAGCCAACGGACAGGGACGAACGCCGGGGAGCTGTTTTTT.

The gene calls are TRBV30 and TRBJ2-3; 11 nucleotides match TRBD2. The V segment lost 2 bases and the J segment 4 bases; nucleotides outside the gene matches: 11. CDR1 is GTSNPN, CDR2 SVGIG, per germline (reference sequence). CDR3 size: 17 residues. CDR3 in amino acids: CAWSYLAGGLGSDTQYF. The CDR3 bases are TGTGCCTGGAGTTACTTAGCGGGGGGGTTAGGGTCAGATACGCAGTATTTT.

This clonotype turned up a few times. This rearrangement joins TRBV7-2 to TRBJ1-6; no definite D call. Trimming took 5 bases from V and 14 from J, leaving 19 bases between them. This CDR3 is built from 14 residues. The germline CDR1 and CDR2 sequences are SGHTA and FQGNSA. CDR3 sequence reads: CASSNDWGIRALHF. In DNA form, the CDR3 reads TGTGCCAGCAGCAACGATTGGGGAATTCGAGCCCTCCACTTT.

This clonotype was found a few times. The gene calls are TRBV20-1 and TRBJ2-7; 10 bases are a match to TRBD1. V shed 2 bases and J 2 bases; nucleotides not matched to a gene: 6. Per germline, CDR1 DFQATT and CDR2 SNEGSKA (reference sequence). The CDR3 is made up of 15 amino acids. The CDR3 DNA reads TGCAGTGCTAGAAAAGGACAGGGGGACACCTACGAGCAGTACTTC. It encodes CSARKGQGDTYEQYF.

V gene TRBV5-4 combines with J gene TRBJ2-1; either TRBD1 or TRBD2 may supply D (5 bases each). The CDR3 length is 14 residues. V shed 2 bases and J shed 8 bases, with 14 bases lying between them. The germline V gene encodes CDR1 SGHNT and CDR2 YYREEE (reference sequence). Here the CDR3 reads CASSFLLRGDEQFF. CDR3 nucleotide sequence: TGTGCCAGCAGCTTTTTGTTGAGGGGCGATGAGCAGTTCTTC. Drawing the rest from reference TRBV5-4 and TRBJ2-1, the complete variable domain is ETGVTQSPTHLIKTRGQQVTLRCSSQSGHNTVSWYQQALGQGPQFIFQYYREEENGRGNFPPRFSGLQFPNYSSELNVNALELDDSALYLCASSFLLRGDEQFFGPGTRLTVL.

The table lists this clonotype with a few counts. V is TRBV29-1 and J is TRBJ2-1, with 7 bases fitting TRBD1. Germline assignment: CDR1 SQVTM and CDR2 ANQGSEA. The length of the CDR3 is 12 residues. J was trimmed by 7 bases and V by 4 bases; bases with no gene match: 4. As DNA, the CDR3 is TGCAGCGTTGTCCCCAGGGGGAATGAGCAGTTCTTC. Translated, it gives CSVVPRGNEQFF.

This clonotype has only a few counts. CDR3 sequence: CSVSGRRWNEQFF. The DNA for the CDR3 is TGCAGCGTTAGCGGGAGGAGATGGAATGAGCAGTTCTTC. The chain carries TRBV29-1 and TRBJ2-1, with TRBD2 identical over 9 bases. The CDR3 sequence is 13 residues long. Germline V gene data show CDR1 as SQVTM and CDR2 as ANQGSEA. The junction had 6 bases not matched to a gene; V was cut back by 5 bases and J by 7 bases.

This chain joins TRBV7-2 and TRBJ2-3, with TRBD2 matching over 7 bases. The germline CDR1 and CDR2 sequences are SGHTA and FQGNSA. The CDR3 is 15 amino acids. Trimming at V came to 1 base and at J to 4 bases, leaving 5 bases not matched to a gene. This chain's CDR3 is CASSLDGGRADTQYF. The CDR3, as DNA: TGTGCCAGCAGCTTAGATGGAGGGAGGGCAGATACGCAGTATTTT.

The sample holds a few counts of this clonotype. The rearrangement links TRBV28 to TRBJ1-6; D possibly corresponds to TRBD1 (6 bases). The CDR3 has 14 residues. Per germline, CDR1 MDHEN and CDR2 SYDVKM. Trimming stripped 3 bases from V and 10 bases from J, with 13 bases between. The CDR3 sequence is CASSFRGGQSPLHF. In DNA, the CDR3 is TGTGCCAGCAGTTTTAGGGGGGGGCAGTCACCCCTCCACTTT.